This entry is about one T cell receptor beta chain. This clonotype was found many times. Its antigen specificity is not known. The record has no base qualities; no much larger clone is one base away. Patients with ophthalmopathy had moderately to severely active disease, with a Clinical Activity Score of 3 or more, a NOSPECS grade of 4 or more, and a disease duration of less than 3 months. Patients were excluded if they had other autoimmune diseases, uncontrolled infections, pregnancy or lactation. Clinical symptoms, serum thyroxine, TRAb, thyroid ultrasound and orbital computed tomography formed the basis of the diagnosis. Using Ficoll-Paque density gradient centrifugation, PBMCs were isolated from about 9.2 ml of fresh peripheral blood. Trizol reagent was used to extract the total RNA, and its quality was then checked on an Agilent 2100 Bioanalyzer. The CDR3 measures 13 amino acids from cysteine to phenylalanine. The CDR3 DNA has 39 bases and is translated from base 1. The junction shows trimming of 6 bases on V and 2 bases on J, plus 10 bases between the germline ends.

For repertoire sequencing, TCR beta CDR3 regions were amplified from RNA transcripts. The first round was an RT-PCR using HTBI primers with the Qiagen OneStep RT-PCR kit, and this first round was followed by a second-round multiplex PCR, then size selection and purification. Sequencing of the libraries was carried out on an Illumina HiSeq2000 in paired-end mode with 100 bp reads. In the paper's pipeline: SOAPnuke was used to process the reads, throwing out any read that had adapters, had uncalled bases, had a mean Phred below 15, or lacked an exact constant-primer or identifier match. COPE v1.2.5 was used to merge the high-quality paired reads. Each unique nucleotide sequence was defined as a clonotype, and clonotypes were aligned to IMGT TRB V, D and J references with MiTCR v1.1. The analysis was limited to V-J combinations with a frequency above 0.0001, which together covered more than 98% of repertoires. For each V-J combination, a TCR clonal expansion and chaos score was defined as the ratio of F50 clonal expansion to chaos observed in the TCRdist matrix. Welch's t-statistics and random forest were used to narrow the features down to roughly twelve V-J combinations, which were then fed into a naive Bayes classifier. The Morisita-Horn index was used to measure how similar the thyroid and blood repertoires were. TCRdb's own reprocessing of the public reads used fastp at Q25 and MiXCR and kept productive beta chains. A single entry per CDR3 protein holds the most common genes and DNA from its merged rows. TCRdb's processing, not the authors' own work, is the source of the V and J calls. This sample comprises hundreds of thousands of distinct CDR3 sequences, about two fifths of them detected only once. The ten most abundant clones make up more than 2.5% of the sample.

These data come from a study of Graves' ophthalmopathy and Graves' hyperthyroidism (dated 2018 in TCRdb). Describing the broader study: Peripheral blood was collected at initial diagnosis, before any treatment. To tell Graves' ophthalmopathy apart from Graves' hyperthyroidism, and to predict which patients would progress to ophthalmopathy, the study relied on TCR beta repertoire signatures. In total, some 140 blood samples were TCR-sequenced: fewer than 50 ophthalmopathy, over 70 hyperthyroidism and some 17 hyperthyroidism-to-ophthalmopathy patients. To explore V-J signatures that distinguish ophthalmopathy from hyperthyroidism, a discovery set of 100 patients was enrolled, made up of under 50 with ophthalmopathy and 55 to 65 with stable hyperthyroidism. An independent validation cohort comprised roughly 20 hyperthyroidism patients and some 16 patients who later progressed from hyperthyroidism to ophthalmopathy. In about six hyperthyroidism patients, the T-cell repertoires found in thyroid tissue were compared with those found in blood. Following sample collection, hyperthyroidism patients were given methimazole at a starting dose of 30 mg daily, and ophthalmopathy patients were given high-dose intravenous methylprednisolone. The study at large found these results: In cross-validation, the 13-signature model distinguished ophthalmopathy from stable hyperthyroidism with approximately 90% sensitivity and about 84% specificity, and in the test set the corresponding values were around 80% and 75%. No statistical method was used to predetermine the sample size, and group allocation was not hidden from the investigators. Most expanded thyroid clonotypes with frequency above 0.001 were also detected in blood, suggesting blood repertoires may reflect the thyroid immune response. In validation, the model predicted ophthalmopathy progression with about 71% sensitivity and 72.22% specificity; approximately 12 predicted patients were CT-confirmed with GO in a median of approximately six months.

The specimen was peripheral blood. In this chain, TRBV12-3 or TRBV12-4 is recombined with TRBJ1-2, with the D gene uncertain. The TCR was taken from an adult man with Graves' ophthalmopathy. The encoded CDR3 is CASSPTQNYGYTF. The nucleotides are TGTGCCAGCAGCCCGACCCAGAACTATGGCTACACCTTC.